What follows are 14 T cell receptor beta chains derived from one specimen sequenced in a study of CD8+CD57+ T cells in acquired aplastic anemia. The template for TCR beta VDJ and CDR3 sequence profiling was genomic DNA. TCRdb processed the reads anew with MiXCR; each CDR3 protein has one entry. The sample records about 220,000 distinct CDR3 sequences, 30% to 40% being singletons. Specimen: sorted CD4+, CD8+, or CD8+CD57+ T cells (not recorded which) from PBMCs. All receptors come from a human donor in good health, serving as a control.

V usage is TRBV5-1 and J usage is TRBJ2-3; 8 bases are a match to TRBD2. Germline V lookup: CDR1 SGHRS, CDR2 YFSETQ. V dropped 0 bases and J dropped 6; count of bases not matched to a gene: 12. The CDR3 loop spans 17 amino acids. The CDR3 nucleotides read TGCGCCAGCAGCTTGGGATTCGGAGAGCGGGAGTTTGATACGCAGTATTTT. It yields the protein CASSLGFGEREFDTQYF.

Points on this clonotype: One end of the junction is discordant with germline, which a read error may explain. The gene calls are TRBV28 and TRBJ2-7, with a weak D call TRBD2 (6 bases). CDR3 length: 14 residues. CDR1 is MDHEN and CDR2 is SYDVKM in the germline V gene. Written as DNA, the CDR3 is TGTGCCAGCAGTTTAGTAGCGGAGTCCTACGAGCAGTGCTTC. It encodes CASSLVAESYEQCF.

This clonotype was recorded only once. The chain links TRBV28 to TRBJ1-4; D ambiguous. There are 13 residues in the CDR3. Per the germline V gene, CDR1 is MDHEN and CDR2 is SYDVKM. The germline V and J ends were trimmed by 6 bases and 0 bases, with 5 bases remaining between them. The CDR3 nucleotides are TGTGCCAGCAGACAGTCAACTAATGAAAAACTGTTTTTT. Translating gives CASRQSTNEKLFF.

Note on this clonotype: This may arise from a read error, as a much more abundant clone is one base away. The rearrangement uses TRBV6-1 and TRBJ2-7; D unclear. The CDR3 is made up of 13 amino acids. Germline lookup yields CDR1 MNHNS and CDR2 SASEGT. The CDR3 is CASSLRTVYERYF. DNA of the CDR3: TGTGCCAGCAGTCTTAGGACGGTCTACGAGCGGTACTTC.

This clonotype has more than one count but fewer than ten. The V gene is TRBV25-1, the J gene TRBJ2-7; 11 bases fit TRBD2. V was pared by 7 bases and J by 1 base, with 9 bases of the junction left unmatched. Germline CDR1 is MGHDK and CDR2 is SYGVNS. CDR3 length: 16 residues. CDR3 nucleotide sequence: TGTGCCAGCACACGTAGCGGGAGGGCCGGGTCCTACGAGCAGTACTTC. As protein: CASTRSGRAGSYEQYF.

The chain joins TRBV24-1 to TRBJ1-5; unclear D gene. V was cut by 3 bases and J by 0 bases, with 11 bases left in between. The CDR3 is 16 residues long. From germline, CDR1 is KGHDR and CDR2 SFDVKD. The CDR3 nucleotides are TGTGCCACCAGTGATCGAGGGTCCTATAGCAATCAGCCCCAGCATTTT. It encodes CATSDRGSYSNQPQHF.

The chain is built from TRBV12-3 or TRBV12-4 and TRBJ2-1, with 8 nucleotides matching TRBD2. The CDR3 runs to 15 residues. V shed 4 bases and J 8 bases; nucleotides not matched to a gene: 10. The CDR3 here is CASSSPGLGAHEQFF. CDR3 in DNA: TGTGCCAGCAGTTCGCCGGGACTAGGGGCCCATGAGCAGTTCTTC.

This clonotype was observed many times. The chain links TRBV20-1 to TRBJ1-1; 8 bases match TRBD1. The CDR3 length is 13 residues. Germline assignment: CDR1 DFQATT and CDR2 SNEGSKA (reference sequence). Trimming took 6 bases from V and 0 from J; bases not matched to a gene: 3. The CDR3 DNA follows: TGCAGTGCCCTGGGACAGGTGAACACTGAAGCTTTCTTT. This translates into CSALGQVNTEAFF.

The V gene is TRBV5-1, the J gene TRBJ2-7, with 11 nucleotides matching TRBD2. The germline CDR1 and CDR2 sequences are SGHRS and YFSETQ. The CDR3 is made up of 15 amino acids. The trim removed 2 bases at V and 3 bases at J, leaving 4 bases unmatched. CDR3 loop: CASSFTSGRIYEQYF. CDR3 DNA sequence: TGCGCCAGCAGCTTTACTAGCGGGAGAATCTACGAGCAGTACTTC.

The chain joins TRBV5-5 to TRBJ2-5; D might be TRBD1 (5 bases). CDR3 length equals 15 residues. Germline CDR1 is SGHKS and CDR2 is YYEKEE (reference sequence). Trimming took off 3 bases at V and 3 bases at J, with 15 bases between the two ends. CDR3 loop: CASSSEQDLEETQYF. The CDR3 nucleotides are TGTGCCAGCAGCTCAGAACAGGATTTGGAAGAGACCCAGTACTTC. Full variable domain (outside the CDR3, taken from reference TRBV5-5 and TRBJ2-5): DAGVTQSPTHLIKTRGQQVTLRCSPISGHKSVSWYQQVLGQGPQFIFQYYEKEERGRGNFPDRFSARQFPNYSSELNVNALLLGDSALYLCASSSEQDLEETQYFGPGTRLLVL.

A note on this clonotype: A read error may explain this, as a much larger clone is one base away. This chain links TRBV11-1 with TRBJ1-1, with D possibly being TRBD1 (5 bases). Per the germline V gene, CDR1 is SGHAT and CDR2 is FQDESV (reference sequence). V gave up 6 bases and J gave up 2 bases, with 22 bases separating them. This CDR3 has 17 residues. The CDR3 loop is CASSRGHTGSRNTEAFF. In nucleotides, the CDR3 is TGTGCCAGCAGTCGCGGACACACAGGATCTAGAAACACTGAAGCTTTCTTT.

This clonotype was detected a few times. This sequence joins TRBV27 and TRBJ1-4; 9 bases line up with TRBD1. J gave up 4 bases and V 3 bases, and 9 bases lay outside the gene matches. CDR1 and CDR2 from the germline V gene are MNHEY and SMNVEV (reference sequence). The CDR3 extends over 17 amino acids. The CDR3 sequence is CASSFQHRQGGNEKLFF. Here the CDR3 DNA reads TGTGCCAGCAGTTTCCAGCACCGACAGGGGGGTAATGAAAAACTGTTTTTT.

This clonotype was observed at least ten times. The V and J genes are TRBV7-9 and TRBJ2-3; the D gene could be TRBD1 or TRBD2 (5 bases each). This CDR3 region has 17 residues. Germline V CDR1 and CDR2: SEHNR, FQNEAQ (reference sequence). Trimming stripped 7 bases from V and 0 bases from J, with 20 bases between. CDR3 DNA sequence: TGTGCCAGCATAGGAGAGGGACGGATCATTAGCACAGATACGCAGTATTTT. It is translated as CASIGEGRIISTDTQYF.

The V and J genes are TRBV29-1 and TRBJ2-5; 7 nucleotides align to TRBD2. The germline CDR1 and CDR2 sequences are SQVTM and ANQGSEA. V was pared by 3 bases and J by 5 bases, with 15 bases of the junction left unmatched. This CDR3 has 16 amino acids. CDR3 in amino acids: CSVDVTSLDPAETQYF. The CDR3 DNA sequence: TGCAGCGTTGATGTGACTAGCTTGGACCCAGCGGAGACCCAGTACTTC.